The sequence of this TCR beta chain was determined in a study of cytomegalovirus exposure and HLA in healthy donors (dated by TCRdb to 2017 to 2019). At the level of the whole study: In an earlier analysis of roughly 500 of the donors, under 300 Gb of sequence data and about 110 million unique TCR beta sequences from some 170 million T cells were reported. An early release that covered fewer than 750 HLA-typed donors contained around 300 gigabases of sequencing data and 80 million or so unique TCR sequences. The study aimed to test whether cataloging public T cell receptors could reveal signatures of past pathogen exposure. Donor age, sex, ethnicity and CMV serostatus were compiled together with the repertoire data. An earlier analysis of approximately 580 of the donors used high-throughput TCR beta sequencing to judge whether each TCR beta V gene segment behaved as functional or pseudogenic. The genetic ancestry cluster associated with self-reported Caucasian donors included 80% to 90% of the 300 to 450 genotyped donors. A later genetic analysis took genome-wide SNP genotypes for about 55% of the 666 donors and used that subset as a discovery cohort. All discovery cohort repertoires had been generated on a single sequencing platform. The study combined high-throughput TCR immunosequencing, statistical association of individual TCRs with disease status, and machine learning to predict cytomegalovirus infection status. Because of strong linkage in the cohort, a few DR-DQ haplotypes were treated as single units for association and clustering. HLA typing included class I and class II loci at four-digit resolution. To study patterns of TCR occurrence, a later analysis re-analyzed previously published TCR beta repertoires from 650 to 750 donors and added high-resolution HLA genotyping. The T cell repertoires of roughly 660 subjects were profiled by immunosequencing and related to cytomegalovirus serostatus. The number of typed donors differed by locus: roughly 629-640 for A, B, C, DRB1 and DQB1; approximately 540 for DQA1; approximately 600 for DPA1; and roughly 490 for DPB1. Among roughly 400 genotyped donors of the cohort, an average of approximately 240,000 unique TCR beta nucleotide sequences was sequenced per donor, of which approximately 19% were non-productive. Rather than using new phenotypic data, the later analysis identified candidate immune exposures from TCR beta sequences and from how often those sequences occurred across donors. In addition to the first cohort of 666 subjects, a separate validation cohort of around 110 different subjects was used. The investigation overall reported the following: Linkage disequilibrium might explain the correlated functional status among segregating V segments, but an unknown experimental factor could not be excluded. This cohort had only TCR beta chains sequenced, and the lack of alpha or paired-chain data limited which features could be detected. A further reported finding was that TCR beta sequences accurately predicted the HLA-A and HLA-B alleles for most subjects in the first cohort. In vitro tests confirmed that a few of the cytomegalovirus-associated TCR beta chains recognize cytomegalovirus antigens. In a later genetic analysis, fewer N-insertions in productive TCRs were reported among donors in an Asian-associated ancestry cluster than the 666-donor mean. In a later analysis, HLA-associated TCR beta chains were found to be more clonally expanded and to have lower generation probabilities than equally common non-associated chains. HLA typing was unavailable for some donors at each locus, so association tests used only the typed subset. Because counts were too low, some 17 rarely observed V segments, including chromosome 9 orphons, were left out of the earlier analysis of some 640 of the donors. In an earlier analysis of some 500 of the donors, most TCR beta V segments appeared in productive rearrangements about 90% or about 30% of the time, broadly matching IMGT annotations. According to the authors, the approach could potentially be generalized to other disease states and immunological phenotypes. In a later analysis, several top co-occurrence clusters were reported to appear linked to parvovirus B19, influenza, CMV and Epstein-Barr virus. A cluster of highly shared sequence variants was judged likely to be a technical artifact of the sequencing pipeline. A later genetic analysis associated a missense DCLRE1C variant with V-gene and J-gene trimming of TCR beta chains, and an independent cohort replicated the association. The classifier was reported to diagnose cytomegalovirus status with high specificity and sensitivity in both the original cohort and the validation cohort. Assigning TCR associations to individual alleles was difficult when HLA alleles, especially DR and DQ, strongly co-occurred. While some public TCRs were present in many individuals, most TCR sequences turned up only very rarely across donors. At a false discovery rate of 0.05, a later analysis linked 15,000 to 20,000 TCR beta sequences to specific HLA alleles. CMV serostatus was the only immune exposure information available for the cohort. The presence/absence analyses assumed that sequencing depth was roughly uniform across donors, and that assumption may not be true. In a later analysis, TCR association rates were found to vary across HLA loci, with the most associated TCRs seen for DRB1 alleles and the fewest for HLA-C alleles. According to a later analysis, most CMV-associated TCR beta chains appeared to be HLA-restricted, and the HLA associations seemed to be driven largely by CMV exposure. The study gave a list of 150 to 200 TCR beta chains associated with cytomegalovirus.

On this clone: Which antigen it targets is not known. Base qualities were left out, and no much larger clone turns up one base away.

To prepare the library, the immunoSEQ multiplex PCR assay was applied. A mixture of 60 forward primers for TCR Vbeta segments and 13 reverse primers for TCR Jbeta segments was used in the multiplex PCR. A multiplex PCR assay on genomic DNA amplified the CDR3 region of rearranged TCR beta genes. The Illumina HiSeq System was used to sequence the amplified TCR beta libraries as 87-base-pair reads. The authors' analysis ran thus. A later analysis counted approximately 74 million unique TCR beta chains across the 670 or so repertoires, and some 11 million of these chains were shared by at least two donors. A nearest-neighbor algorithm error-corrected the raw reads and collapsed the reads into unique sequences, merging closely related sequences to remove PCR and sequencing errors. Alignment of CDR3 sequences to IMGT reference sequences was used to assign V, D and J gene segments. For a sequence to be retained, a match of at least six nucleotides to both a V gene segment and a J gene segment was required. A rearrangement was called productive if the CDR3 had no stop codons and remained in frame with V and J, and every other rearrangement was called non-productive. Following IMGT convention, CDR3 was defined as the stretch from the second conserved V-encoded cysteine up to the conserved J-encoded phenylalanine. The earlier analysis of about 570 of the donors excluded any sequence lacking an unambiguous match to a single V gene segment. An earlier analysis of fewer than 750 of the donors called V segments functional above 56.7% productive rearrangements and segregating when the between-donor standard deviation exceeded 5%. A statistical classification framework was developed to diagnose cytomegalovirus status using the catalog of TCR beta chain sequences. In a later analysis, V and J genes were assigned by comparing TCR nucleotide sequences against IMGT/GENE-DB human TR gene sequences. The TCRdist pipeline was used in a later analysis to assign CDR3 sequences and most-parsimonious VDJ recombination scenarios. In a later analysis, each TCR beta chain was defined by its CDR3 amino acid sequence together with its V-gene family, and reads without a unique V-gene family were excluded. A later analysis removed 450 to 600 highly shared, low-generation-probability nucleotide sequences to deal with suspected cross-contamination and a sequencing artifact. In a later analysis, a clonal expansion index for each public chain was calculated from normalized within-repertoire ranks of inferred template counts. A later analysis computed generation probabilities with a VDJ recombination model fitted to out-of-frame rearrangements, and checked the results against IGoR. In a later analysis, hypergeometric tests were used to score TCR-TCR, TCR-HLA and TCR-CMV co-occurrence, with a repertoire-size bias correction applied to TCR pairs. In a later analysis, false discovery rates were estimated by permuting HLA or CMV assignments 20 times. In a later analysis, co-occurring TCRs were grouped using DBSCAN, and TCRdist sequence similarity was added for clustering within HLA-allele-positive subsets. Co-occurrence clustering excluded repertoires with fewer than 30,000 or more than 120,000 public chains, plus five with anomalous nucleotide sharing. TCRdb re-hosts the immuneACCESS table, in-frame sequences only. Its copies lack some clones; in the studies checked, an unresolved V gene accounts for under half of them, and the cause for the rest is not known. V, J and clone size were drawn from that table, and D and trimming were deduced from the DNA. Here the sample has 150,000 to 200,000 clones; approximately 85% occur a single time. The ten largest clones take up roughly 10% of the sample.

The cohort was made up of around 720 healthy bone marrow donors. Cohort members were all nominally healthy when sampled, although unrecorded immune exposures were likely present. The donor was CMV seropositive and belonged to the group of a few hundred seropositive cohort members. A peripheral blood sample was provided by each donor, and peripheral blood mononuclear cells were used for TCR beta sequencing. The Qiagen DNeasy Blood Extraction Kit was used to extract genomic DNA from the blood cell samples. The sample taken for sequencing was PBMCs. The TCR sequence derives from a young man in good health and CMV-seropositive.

The CDR3: CASSENTGSDQPQHF. The sequenced DNA is TGTGCCAGCTCAGAGAATACAGGGTCGGATCAGCCCCAGCATTTT. Rearrangement joined TRBV18 to TRBJ1-5; TRBD1 could be the D gene, as 6 bases match. CDR1 KGHSH and CDR2 LQKENI are derived from the germline V gene. Inclusive of the bounding cysteine and phenylalanine, the CDR3 is 15 residues long. The CDR3 DNA has 45 bases and is translated from base 1. The germline ends are 16 bases apart after V is trimmed by 5 bases and J by 5 bases.